The clone carrying this TCR beta chain was counted at least ten times. The entry originates in a study of patients and donors after allogeneic stem cell transplantation. TCRdb independently ran MiXCR on the RT-PCR reads; one entry per CDR3 protein. The sample includes more than 850,000 distinct CDR3 sequences, roughly 18% seen only once; the top ten take around 5.5%. With 7 bases removed from V and 8 bases from J, the gap between germline ends came to 17 bases. The CDR3 contains 14 residues. This receptor was taken from a human donor who was either an allogeneic HSCT recipient or a stem cell or donor lymphocyte infusion donor (not recorded which). It is not recorded whose cells these are; they may come from a transplant donor. The chain recombines TRBV12-3 or TRBV12-4 with TRBJ1-4; perhaps TRBD1 as D (6 bases). Sequenced: blood, either unsorted or a sorted T cell fraction (not recorded which). For the CDR3, the DNA is TGTGCCAGCACCAGGGGTGGAAGTCGGGAAAAACTGTTTTTT. Protein product: CASTRGGSREKLFF.